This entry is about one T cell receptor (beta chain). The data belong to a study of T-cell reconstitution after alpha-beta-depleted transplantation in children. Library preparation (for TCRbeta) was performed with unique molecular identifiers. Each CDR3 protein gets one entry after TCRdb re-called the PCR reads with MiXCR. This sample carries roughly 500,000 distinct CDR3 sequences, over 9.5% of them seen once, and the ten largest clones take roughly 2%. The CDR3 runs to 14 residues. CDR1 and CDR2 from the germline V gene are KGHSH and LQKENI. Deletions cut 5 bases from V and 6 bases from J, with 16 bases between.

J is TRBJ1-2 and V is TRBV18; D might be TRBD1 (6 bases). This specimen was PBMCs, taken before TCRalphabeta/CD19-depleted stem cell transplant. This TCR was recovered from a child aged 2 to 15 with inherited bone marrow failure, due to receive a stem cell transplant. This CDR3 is CASSGGAGVDGYTF. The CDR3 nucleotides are TGTGCCAGCTCAGGGGGCGCCGGAGTGGATGGCTACACCTTC.